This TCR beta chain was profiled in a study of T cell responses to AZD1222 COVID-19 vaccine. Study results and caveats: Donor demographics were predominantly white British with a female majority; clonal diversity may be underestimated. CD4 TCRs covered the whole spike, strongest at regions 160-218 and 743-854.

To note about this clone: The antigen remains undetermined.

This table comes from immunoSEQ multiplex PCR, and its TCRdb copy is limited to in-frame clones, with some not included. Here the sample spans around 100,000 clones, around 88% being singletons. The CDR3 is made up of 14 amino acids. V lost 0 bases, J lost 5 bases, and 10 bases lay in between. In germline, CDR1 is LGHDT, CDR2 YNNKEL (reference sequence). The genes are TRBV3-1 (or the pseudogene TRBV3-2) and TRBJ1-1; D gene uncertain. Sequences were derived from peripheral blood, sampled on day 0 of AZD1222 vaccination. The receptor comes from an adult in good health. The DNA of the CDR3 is TGTGCCAGCAGCCAAGAAAGCAGCAGGACTGAAGCTTTCTTT. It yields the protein CASSQESSRTEAFF.